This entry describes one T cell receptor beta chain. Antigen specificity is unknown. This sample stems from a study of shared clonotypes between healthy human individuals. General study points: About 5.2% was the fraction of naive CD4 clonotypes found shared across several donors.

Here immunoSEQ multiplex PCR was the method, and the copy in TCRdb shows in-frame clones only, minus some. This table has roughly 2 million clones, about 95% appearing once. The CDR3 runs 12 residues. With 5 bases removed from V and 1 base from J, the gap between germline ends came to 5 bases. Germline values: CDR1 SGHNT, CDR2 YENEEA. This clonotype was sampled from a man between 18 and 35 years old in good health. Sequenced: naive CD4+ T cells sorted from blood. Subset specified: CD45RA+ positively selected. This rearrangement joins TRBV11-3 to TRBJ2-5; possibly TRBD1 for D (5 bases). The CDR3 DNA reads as TGTGCCAGCAGCGACAGCCAAGAGACCCAGTACTTC. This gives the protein CASSDSQETQYF. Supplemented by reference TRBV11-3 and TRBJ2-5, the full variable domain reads EAGVVQSPRYKIIEKKQPVAFWCNPISGHNTLYWYLQNLGQGPELLIRYENEEAVDDSQLPKDRFSAERLKGVDSTLKIQPAELGDSAVYLCASSDSQETQYFGPGTRLLVL.